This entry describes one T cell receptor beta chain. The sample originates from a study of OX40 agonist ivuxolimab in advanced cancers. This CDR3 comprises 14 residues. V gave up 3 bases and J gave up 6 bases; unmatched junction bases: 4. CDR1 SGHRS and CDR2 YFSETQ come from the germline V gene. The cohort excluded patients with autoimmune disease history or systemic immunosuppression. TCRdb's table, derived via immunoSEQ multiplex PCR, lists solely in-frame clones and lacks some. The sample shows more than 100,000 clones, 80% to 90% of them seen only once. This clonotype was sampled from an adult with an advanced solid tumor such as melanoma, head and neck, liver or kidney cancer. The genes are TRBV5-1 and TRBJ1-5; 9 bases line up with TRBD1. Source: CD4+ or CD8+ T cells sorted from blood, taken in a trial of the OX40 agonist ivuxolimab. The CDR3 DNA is TGCGCCAGCAGCTCCGGGACAGGGAGTCAGCCCCAGCATTTT. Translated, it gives CASSSGTGSQPQHF.